This T cell receptor beta chain was retrieved from a study of cytomegalovirus exposure and HLA in healthy donors. Study-level results: Immune exposure was documented only through CMV serostatus. Around 160 TCR beta chains were listed as cytomegalovirus-associated.

Primers for the PCR totalled 60 Vbeta and 13 Jbeta. Profiled with immunoSEQ multiplex PCR; TCRdb holds only in-frame clones, not every one. The sample's table shows 200,000 to 250,000 clones. Donors were ostensibly healthy at sampling, although undocumented immune exposures were probable. Deletions cut 6 bases from V and 5 bases from J, with 19 bases between. CDR3 length: 14 amino acids. Germline CDR1 SQVTM, CDR2 ANQGSEA. Worth noting for this clone: Its specificity is not known.

The source material was PBMCs. This TCR was sampled from a girl aged 2 to 10 in good health and CMV-seropositive. This sequence joins TRBV29-1 and TRBJ1-1; a possible D gene is TRBD1 (5 bases). Written as DNA, the CDR3 is TGCAGCGTGGAACCAGTTGGGGGGGAAACTGAAGCTTTCTTT. Encoded protein: CSVEPVGGETEAFF.